This TCR beta chain comes out of a study of cytomegalovirus exposure and HLA in healthy donors. Study information: Within the Caucasian-associated ancestry cluster were 81% of the approximately 390 genotyped donors.

CDR1 and CDR2 from the germline V gene are MNHNY and SVGAGI (reference sequence). V lost 0 bases, J lost 6 bases, and 4 bases stayed unmatched. The CDR3 totals 14 residues. On this clone itself: Its target is not known.

Study-wide points: Later on, an analysis tied roughly 17,000 TCR beta sequences to HLA alleles at 0.05 false discovery rate.

The PCR contained 60 Vbeta and 13 Jbeta primers. TCRdb's table, derived via immunoSEQ multiplex PCR, lists solely in-frame clones and lacks some. The sample lists approximately 180,000 clones, approximately 81% occurring once. Sequences were obtained from PBMCs. The clonotype originates from a woman between 25 and 40 years old in good health and CMV-seronegative. V gene TRBV6-6 combines with J gene TRBJ2-5; 7 bases are shared with TRBD2. The CDR3 nucleotides are TGTGCCAGCAGTTACTCGACTAGCTTAAAGACCCAGTACTTC. Translating it yields CASSYSTSLKTQYF.